This TCR beta chain emerged from a study of identical twins' blood T cells. Study at large: Roughly 50 million reads covered about six alpha-chain and about six beta-chain libraries.

One entry per CDR3 protein results from TCRdb running MiXCR on the 5' RACE reads. The table includes 350,000 to 450,000 distinct CDR3 sequences, about 28% detected once. As regards this clonotype: This clone may be a read error of a much larger clone one base away. No conserved phenylalanine or tryptophan ends this CDR3, so it is likely a read error.

The CDR3 totals 14 residues. Germline lookup yields CDR1 MNHEY and CDR2 SVGAGI. The germline V and J ends were trimmed by 5 bases and 2 bases, with 9 bases remaining between them. The genes are TRBV6-5 and TRBJ2-2; no clear D. Sequencing was done on a sample of PBMCs. The sequence derives from a woman aged 18 to 55 in good health. DNA of the CDR3: TGTGCCAGCAGTACCGGGCTCAACACCGGGGAGCTGTTTTCT. It yields the protein CASSTGLNTGELFS.